This TCR beta chain was documented in a study of T cells in localized non-small cell lung cancer. Overall study results and limits: Adjacent lung exhibited a median of approximately 50 among the 100 most abundant tumor clones. Density of T cells in blood, when higher, went with longer overall survival. It was uninvolved adjacent lung that showed the highest T cell clonality, exceeding tumor. One tumor region alone was sequenced, and heterogeneity therefore remains possible.

Germline V CDR1 and CDR2: MNHNS, SASEGT. V shed 1 base and J shed 1 base, with 8 bases lying between them. This CDR3 comprises 14 residues. Libraries were prepared by immunoSEQ multiplex PCR; TCRdb keeps only in-frame clonotypes and omits some of them. The sample records roughly 38,000 clones, roughly 82% being singletons. This clone was recorded once. Its antigen is as yet unknown. The chain employs TRBV6-1 and TRBJ2-7; D is undetermined. The input for sequencing was peripheral blood, taken before any cancer treatment. The receptor was derived from a male donor aged 60 or over with stage III squamous cell lung carcinoma. CDR3 sequence (DNA): TGTGCCAGCAGTGAAGATGATGCTTCCTACGAGCAGTACTTC. It specifies CASSEDDASYEQYF.